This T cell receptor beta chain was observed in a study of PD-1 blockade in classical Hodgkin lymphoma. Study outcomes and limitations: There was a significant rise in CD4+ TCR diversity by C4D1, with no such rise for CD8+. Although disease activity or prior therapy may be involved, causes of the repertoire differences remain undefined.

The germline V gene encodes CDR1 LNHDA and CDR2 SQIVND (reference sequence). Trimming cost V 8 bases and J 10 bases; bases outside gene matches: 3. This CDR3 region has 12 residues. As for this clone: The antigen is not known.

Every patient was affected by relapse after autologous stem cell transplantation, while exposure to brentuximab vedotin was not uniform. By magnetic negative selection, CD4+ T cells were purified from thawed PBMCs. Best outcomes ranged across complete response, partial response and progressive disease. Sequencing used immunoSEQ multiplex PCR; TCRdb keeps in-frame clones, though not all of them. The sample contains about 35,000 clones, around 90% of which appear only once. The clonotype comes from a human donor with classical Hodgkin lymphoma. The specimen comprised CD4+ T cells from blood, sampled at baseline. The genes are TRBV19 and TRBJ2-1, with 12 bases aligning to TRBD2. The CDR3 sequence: CASLGLAGEQFF. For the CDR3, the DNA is TGTGCCAGTCTCGGACTAGCGGGAGAGCAGTTCTTC.